The sequence of this TCR beta chain was determined in a study of PD-L1 blockade in urothelial cancer. Study context: Most patients, twenty-five of 29, were males with bladder-origin cancer.

Trimming pared 2 bases from V and 3 bases from J, leaving 10 bases between. This CDR3 comprises 15 residues. Germline CDR1 reads MGHDK; CDR2 reads SYGVNS. Produced via immunoSEQ multiplex PCR; TCRdb's table is partial and in-frame only. Found here are about 100,000 clones, roughly nine tenths of them singletons; the top ten hold over 0.8%. J is TRBJ2-2 and V is TRBV25-1; the D gene is possibly TRBD1 (6 bases). This TCR derives from a woman older than 75 with urothelial cancer. Sequenced material: PBMCs, taken around atezolizumab (anti-PD-L1) treatment. As DNA, the CDR3 is TGTGCCAGCAGTGAAGGGCAGGGGTACACCGGGGAGCTGTTTTTT. This encodes CASSEGQGYTGELFF.